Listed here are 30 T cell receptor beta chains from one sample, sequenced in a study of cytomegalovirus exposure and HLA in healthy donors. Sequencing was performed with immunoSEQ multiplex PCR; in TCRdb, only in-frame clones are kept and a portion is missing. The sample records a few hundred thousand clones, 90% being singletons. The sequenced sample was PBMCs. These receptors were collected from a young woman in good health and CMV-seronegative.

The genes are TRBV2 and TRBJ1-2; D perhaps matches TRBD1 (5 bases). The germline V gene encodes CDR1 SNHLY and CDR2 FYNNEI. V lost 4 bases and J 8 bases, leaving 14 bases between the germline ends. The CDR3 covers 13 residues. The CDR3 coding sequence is TGTGCCAGCAGTGTGGAGGGGCTCAGCGGCTACACCTTC. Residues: CASSVEGLSGYTF.

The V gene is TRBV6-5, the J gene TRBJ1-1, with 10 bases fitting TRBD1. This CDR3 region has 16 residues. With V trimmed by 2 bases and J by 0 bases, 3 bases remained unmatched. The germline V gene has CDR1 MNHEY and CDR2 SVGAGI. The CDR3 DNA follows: TGTGCCAGCAGTTACGGGACAGGGGTCCTGAACACTGAAGCTTTCTTT. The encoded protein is CASSYGTGVLNTEAFF.

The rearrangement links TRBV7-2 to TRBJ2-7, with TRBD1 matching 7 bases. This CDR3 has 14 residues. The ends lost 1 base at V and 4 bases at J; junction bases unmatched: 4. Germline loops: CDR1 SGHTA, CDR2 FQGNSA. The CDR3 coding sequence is TGTGCCAGCAGCTTAGACAGGGGCCCATACGAGCAGTACTTC. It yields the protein CASSLDRGPYEQYF.

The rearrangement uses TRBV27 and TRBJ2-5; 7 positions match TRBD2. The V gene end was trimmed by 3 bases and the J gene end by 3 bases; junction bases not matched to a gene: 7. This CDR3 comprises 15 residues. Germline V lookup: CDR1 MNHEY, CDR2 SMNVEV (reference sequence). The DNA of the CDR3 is TGTGCCAGCAGTTTTTCCGGGGGGAGTGAAGAGACCCAGTACTTC. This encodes CASSFSGGSEETQYF.

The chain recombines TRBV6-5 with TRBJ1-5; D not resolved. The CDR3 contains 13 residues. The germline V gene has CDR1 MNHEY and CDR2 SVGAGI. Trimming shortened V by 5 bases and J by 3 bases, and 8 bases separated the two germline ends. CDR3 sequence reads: CASSANSNQPQHF. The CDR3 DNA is TGTGCCAGCAGTGCTAACTCCAATCAGCCCCAGCATTTT.

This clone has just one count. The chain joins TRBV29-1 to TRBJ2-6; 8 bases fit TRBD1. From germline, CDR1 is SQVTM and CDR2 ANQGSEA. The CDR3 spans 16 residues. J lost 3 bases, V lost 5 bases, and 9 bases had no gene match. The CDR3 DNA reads TGCAGCGTTCCGGACAGGGCCTCGGGTGGGGCCAACGTCCTGACTTTC. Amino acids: CSVPDRASGGANVLTF.

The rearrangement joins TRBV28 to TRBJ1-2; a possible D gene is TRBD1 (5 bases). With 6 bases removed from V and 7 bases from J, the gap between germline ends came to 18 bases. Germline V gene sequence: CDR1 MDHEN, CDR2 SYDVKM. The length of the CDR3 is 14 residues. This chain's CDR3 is CASSGRGPRSGYTF. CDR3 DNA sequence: TGTGCCAGCAGCGGTAGGGGCCCACGAAGTGGCTACACCTTC.

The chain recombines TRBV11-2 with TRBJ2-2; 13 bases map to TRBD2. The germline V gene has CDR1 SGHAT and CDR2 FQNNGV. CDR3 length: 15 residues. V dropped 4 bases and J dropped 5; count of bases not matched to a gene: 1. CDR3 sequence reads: CASSWTSGGTGELFF. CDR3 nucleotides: TGTGCCAGCAGCTGGACTAGCGGGGGTACCGGGGAGCTGTTTTTT.

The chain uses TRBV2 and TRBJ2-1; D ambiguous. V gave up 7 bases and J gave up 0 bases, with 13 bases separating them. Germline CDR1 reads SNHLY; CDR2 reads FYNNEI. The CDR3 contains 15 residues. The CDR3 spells CASTTQRSSYNEQFF. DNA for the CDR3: TGTGCCAGCACCACCCAACGGAGCTCCTACAATGAGCAGTTCTTC. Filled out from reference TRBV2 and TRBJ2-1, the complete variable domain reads EPEVTQTPSHQVTQMGQEVILRCVPISNHLYFYWYRQILGQKVEFLVSFYNNEISEKSEIFDDQFSVERPDGSNFTLKIRSTKLEDSAMYFCASTTQRSSYNEQFFGPGTRLTVL.

This CDR3 is CASSFDTGGSSYEQYF. DNA of the CDR3: TGCGCCAGCAGCTTCGACACAGGAGGGTCCTCCTACGAGCAGTACTTC. This chain connects TRBV5-1 to TRBJ2-7; maybe TRBD2 (6 bases). Germline V lookup: CDR1 SGHRS, CDR2 YFSETQ. The CDR3 covers 16 residues. V was trimmed by 2 bases and J by 0 bases, leaving 15 bases between them.

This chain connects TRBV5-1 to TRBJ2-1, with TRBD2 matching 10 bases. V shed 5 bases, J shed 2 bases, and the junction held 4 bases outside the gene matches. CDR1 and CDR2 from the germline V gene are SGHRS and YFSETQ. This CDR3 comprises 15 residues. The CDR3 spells CASSLAGGTYNEQFF. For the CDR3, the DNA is TGCGCCAGCAGTTTAGCGGGGGGCACCTACAATGAGCAGTTCTTC. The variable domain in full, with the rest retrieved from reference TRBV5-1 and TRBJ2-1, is KAGVTQTPRYLIKTRGQQVTLSCSPISGHRSVSWYQQTPGQGLQFLFEYFSETQRNKGNFPGRFSGRQFSNSRSEMNVSTLELGDSALYLCASSLAGGTYNEQFFGPGTRLTVL.

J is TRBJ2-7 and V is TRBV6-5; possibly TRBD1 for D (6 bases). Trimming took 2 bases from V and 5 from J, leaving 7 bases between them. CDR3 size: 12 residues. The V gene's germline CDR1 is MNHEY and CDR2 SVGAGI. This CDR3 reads CASSYGGHEQYV. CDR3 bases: TGTGCCAGCAGTTACGGGGGCCACGAGCAGTACGTC.

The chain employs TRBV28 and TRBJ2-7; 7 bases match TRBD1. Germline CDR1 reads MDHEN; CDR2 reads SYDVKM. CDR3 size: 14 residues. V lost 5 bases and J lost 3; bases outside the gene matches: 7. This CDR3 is CASSPQQGSYEQYF. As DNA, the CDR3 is TGTGCCAGCAGTCCGCAACAGGGGAGCTACGAGCAGTACTTC. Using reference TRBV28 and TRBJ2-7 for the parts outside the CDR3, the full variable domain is DVKVTQSSRYLVKRTGEKVFLECVQDMDHENMFWYRQDPGLGLRLIYFSYDVKMKEKGDIPEGYSVSREKKERFSLILESASTNQTSMYLCASSPQQGSYEQYFGPGTRLTVT.

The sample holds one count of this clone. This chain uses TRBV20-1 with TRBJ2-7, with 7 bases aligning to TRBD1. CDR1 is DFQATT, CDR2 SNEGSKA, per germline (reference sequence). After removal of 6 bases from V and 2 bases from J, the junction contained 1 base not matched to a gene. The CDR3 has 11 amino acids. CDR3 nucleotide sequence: TGCAGTGCCGGGACAGCCTACGAGCAGTACGTC. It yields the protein CSAGTAYEQYV.

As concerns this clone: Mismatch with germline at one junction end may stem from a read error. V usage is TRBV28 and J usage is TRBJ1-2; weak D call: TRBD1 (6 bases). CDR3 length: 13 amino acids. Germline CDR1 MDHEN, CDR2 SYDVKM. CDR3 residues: CASSPSLRQVQGF. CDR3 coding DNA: TGTGCCAGCAGTCCATCCCTAAGACAGGTTCAAGGCTTC.

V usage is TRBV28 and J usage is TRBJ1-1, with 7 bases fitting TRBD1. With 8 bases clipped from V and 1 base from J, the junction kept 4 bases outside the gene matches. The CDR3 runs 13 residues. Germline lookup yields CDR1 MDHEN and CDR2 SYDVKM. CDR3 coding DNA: TGTGCCAGCGGAAACAGGGGGAACACTGAAGCTTTCTTT. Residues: CASGNRGNTEAFF. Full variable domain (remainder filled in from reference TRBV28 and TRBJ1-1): DVKVTQSSRYLVKRTGEKVFLECVQDMDHENMFWYRQDPGLGLRLIYFSYDVKMKEKGDIPEGYSVSREKKERFSLILESASTNQTSMYLCASGNRGNTEAFFGQGTRLTVV.

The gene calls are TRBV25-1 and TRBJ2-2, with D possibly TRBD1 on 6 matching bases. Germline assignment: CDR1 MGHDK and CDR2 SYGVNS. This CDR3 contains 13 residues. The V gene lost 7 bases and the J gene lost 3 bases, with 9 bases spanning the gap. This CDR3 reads CASKRQDTGELFF. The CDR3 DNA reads TGTGCCAGCAAAAGACAGGACACCGGGGAGCTGTTTTTT.

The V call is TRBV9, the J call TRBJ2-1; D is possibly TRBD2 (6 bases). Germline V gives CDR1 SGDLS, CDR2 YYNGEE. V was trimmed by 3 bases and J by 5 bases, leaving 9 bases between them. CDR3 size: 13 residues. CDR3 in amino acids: CASSDGGNNEQFF. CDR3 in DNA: TGTGCCAGCAGCGACGGGGGAAACAATGAGCAGTTCTTC. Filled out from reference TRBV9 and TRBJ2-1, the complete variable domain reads DSGVTQTPKHLITATGQRVTLRCSPRSGDLSVYWYQQSLDQGLQFLIQYYNGEERAKGNILERFSAQQFPDLHSELNLSSLELGDSALYFCASSDGGNNEQFFGPGTRLTVL.

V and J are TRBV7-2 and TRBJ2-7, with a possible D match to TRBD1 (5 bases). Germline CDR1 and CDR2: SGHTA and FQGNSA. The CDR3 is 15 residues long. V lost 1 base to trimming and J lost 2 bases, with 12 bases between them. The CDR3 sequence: CASSLGWGVAYEQYF. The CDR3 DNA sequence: TGTGCCAGCAGCTTAGGTTGGGGCGTGGCCTACGAGCAGTACTTC. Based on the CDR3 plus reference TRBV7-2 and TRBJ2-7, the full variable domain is GAGVSQSPSNKVTEKGKDVELRCDPISGHTALYWYRQSLGQGLEFLIYFQGNSAPDKSGLPSDRFSAERTGGSVSTLTIQRTQQEDSAVYLCASSLGWGVAYEQYFGPGTRLTVT.

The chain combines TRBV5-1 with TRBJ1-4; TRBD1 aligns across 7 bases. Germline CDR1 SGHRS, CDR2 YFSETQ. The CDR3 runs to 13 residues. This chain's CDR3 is CATGKKEAEKLFF. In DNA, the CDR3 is TGCGCGACAGGGAAGAAGGAGGCTGAAAAACTGTTTTTT. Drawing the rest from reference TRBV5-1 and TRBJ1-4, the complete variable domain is KAGVTQTPRYLIKTRGQQVTLSCSPISGHRSVSWYQQTPGQGLQFLFEYFSETQRNKGNFPGRFSGRQFSNSRSEMNVSTLELGDSALYLCATGKKEAEKLFFGSGTQLSVL.

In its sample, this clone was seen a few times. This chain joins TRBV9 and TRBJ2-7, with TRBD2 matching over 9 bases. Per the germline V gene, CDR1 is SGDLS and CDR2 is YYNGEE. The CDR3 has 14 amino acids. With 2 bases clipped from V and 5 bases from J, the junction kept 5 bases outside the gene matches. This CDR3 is CASSVSGGINEQYF. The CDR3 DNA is TGTGCCAGCAGCGTTAGCGGGGGAATCAACGAGCAGTACTTC.

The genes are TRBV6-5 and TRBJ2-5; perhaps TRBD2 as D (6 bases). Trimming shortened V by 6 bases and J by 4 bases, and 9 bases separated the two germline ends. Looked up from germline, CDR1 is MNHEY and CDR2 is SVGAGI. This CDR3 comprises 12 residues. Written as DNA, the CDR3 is TGTGCCAGCAGGCAGGGAGGAGAGACCCAGTACTTC. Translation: CASRQGGETQYF.

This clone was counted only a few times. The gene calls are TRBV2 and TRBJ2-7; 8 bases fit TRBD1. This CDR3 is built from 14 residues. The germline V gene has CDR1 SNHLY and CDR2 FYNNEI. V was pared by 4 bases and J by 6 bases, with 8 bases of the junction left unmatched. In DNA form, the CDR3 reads TGTGCCAGCAGTGGTGTCCGACAGGGGTCCGAGCAGTACGTC. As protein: CASSGVRQGSEQYV.

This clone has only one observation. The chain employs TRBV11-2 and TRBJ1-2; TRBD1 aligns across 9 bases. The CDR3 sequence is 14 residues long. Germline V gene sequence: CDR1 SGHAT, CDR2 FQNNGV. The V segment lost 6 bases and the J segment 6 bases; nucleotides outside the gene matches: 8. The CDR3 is CASRGKQGADGYTF. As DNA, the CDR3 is TGTGCCAGCAGAGGGAAACAGGGGGCGGATGGCTACACCTTC.

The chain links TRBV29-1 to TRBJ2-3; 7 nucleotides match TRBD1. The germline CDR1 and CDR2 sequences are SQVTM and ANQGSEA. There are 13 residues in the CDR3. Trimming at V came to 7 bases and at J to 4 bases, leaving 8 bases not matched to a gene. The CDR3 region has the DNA TGCAGCGCCGCCAGAAGGGGGCCAGATACGCAGTATTTT. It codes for CSAARRGPDTQYF.

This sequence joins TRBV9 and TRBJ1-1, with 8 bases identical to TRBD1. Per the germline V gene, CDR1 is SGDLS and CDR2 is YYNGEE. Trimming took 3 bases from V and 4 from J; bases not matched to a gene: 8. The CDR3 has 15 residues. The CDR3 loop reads CASSEGTGGLTEAFF. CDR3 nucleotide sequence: TGTGCCAGCAGCGAAGGGACAGGCGGACTCACTGAAGCTTTCTTT.

CDR3 bases: TGTGCCAGCAGTTTCGGCGGTAGCTCCTACGAGCAGTACGTC. Translation: CASSFGGSSYEQYV. This rearrangement joins TRBV28 to TRBJ2-7; D remains ambiguous. There are 14 residues in the CDR3. Germline-derived CDR1 and CDR2 are MDHEN and SYDVKM. V lost 3 bases and J 0 bases, leaving 9 bases between the germline ends.

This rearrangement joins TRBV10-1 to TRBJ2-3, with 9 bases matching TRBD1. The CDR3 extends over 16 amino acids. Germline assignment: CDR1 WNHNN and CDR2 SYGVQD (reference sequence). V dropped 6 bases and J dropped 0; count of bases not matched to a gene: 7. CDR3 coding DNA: TGCGCCAGCAGAAAAGGACAGGGGACAAGCACAGATACGCAGTATTTT. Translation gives CASRKGQGTSTDTQYF.

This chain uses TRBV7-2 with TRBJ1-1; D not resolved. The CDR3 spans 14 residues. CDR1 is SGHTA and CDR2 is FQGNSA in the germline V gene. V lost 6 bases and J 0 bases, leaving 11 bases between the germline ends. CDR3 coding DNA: TGTGCCAGCAGTGGAGAAATTTTGAACACTGAAGCTTTCTTT. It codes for CASSGEILNTEAFF.

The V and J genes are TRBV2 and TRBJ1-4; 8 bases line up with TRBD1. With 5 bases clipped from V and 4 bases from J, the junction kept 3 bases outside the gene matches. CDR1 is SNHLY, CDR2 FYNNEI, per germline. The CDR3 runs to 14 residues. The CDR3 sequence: CASSWTGNNEKLFF. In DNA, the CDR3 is TGTGCCAGCAGTTGGACAGGGAATAATGAAAAACTGTTTTTT.